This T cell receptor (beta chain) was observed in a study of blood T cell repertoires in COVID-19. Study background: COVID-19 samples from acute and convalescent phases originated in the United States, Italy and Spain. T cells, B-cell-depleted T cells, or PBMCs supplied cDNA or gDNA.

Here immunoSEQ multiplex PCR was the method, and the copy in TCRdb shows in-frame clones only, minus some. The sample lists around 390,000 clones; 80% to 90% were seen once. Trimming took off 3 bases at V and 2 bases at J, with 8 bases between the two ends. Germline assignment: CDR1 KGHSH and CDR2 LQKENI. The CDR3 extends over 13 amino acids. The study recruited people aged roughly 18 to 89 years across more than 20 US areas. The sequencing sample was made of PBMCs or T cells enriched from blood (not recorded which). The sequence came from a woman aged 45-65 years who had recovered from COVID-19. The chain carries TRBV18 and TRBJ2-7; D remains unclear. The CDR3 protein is CASSPGRPYEQYF. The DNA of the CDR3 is TGTGCCAGCTCACCGGGCAGACCCTACGAGCAGTACTTC.